The entry below gives a single TCR beta chain sequence along with its context. Original processing notes: The authors estimated nucleated cell counts from reference gene primer amplification. The method was immunoSEQ multiplex PCR; TCRdb's version includes in-frame clones alone and lacks a portion of them. V and J calls and clone size follow that table, whereas D and trimming were derived from the DNA. Counted here are roughly 41,000 clones, over 80% occurring once; the ten biggest clones make up approximately 40%. These data originate in a study of blood T cell repertoires in COVID-19. On the study more broadly: Spain, Italy and the United States supplied samples that represented acute and convalescent COVID-19. Sample material is recorded as cDNA or gDNA derived from T cells, B-cell-depleted T cells, or PBMCs.

CDR1 is MRHNA and CDR2 is SNTAGT in the germline V gene. The CDR3 covers 17 residues. V was trimmed by 0 bases and J by 4 bases, leaving 18 bases between them. Sequenced input: peripheral blood. The chain combines TRBV6-4 with TRBJ1-2; a possible D gene is TRBD1 (5 bases). The TCR sequence derives from a woman older than 75 with acute or convalescent COVID-19. The CDR3 DNA sequence: TGTGCCAGCAGTGACTCGAGAGGCCGCGGGACGAGCTATGGCTACACCTTC. Its protein product is CASSDSRGRGTSYGYTF.